This T cell receptor (beta chain) was retrieved from a study of vaccination and CD4 T cells after COVID-19. The V end lost 5 bases, the J end lost 1 base, and 11 bases lay between the germline ends. The germline V gene has CDR1 GTSNPN and CDR2 SVGIG (reference sequence). CDR3 length equals 13 residues. On this clonotype: Its specificity is not known.

Once obtained from cultured CD4+ T cells, the DNA was sequenced using the Oncomine TCR Beta short-read assay. TCRdb used MiXCR to reprocess the PCR reads, holding one entry per CDR3 protein. Seen here are about 27,000 distinct CDR3 sequences, less than 80% observed once, and the top ten hold around a sixth. Treatment in this sample: approximately 9-day PBMC culture with coronavirus spike peptide pools or control peptides (ViraFEST assay). The chain uses TRBV30 and TRBJ1-1; D gene ambiguous. The sequences come from CD4+ T cells from blood, cultured in vitro, collected after SARS-CoV-2 vaccination. This TCR was sampled from a human donor who received a COVID-19 vaccine. CDR3 DNA: TGTGCCTGGGGACGAGACGGGAACACTGAAGCTTTCTTT. It specifies CAWGRDGNTEAFF.